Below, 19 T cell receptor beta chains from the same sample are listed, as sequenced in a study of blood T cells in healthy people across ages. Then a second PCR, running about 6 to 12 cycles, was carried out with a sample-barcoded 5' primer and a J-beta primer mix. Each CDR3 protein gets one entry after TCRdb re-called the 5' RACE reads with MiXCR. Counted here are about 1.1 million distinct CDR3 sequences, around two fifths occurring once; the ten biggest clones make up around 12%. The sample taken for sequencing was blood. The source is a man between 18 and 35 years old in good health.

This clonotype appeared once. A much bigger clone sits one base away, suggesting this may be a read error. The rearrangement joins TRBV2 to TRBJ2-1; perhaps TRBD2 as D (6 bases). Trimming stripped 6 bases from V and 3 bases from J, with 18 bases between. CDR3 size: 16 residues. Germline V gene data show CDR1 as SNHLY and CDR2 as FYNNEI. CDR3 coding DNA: TGTGCCAGCAGCTTTGGCGGGGCAGAGATCTACAATGAGCAGTTCTTC. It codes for CASSFGGAEIYNEQFF.

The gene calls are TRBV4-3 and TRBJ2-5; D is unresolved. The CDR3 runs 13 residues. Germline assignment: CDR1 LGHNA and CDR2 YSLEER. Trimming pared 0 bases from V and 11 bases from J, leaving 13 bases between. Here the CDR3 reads CASSQEQADEQYF. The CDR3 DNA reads TGCGCCAGCAGCCAAGAGCAGGCCGATGAGCAGTACTTC.

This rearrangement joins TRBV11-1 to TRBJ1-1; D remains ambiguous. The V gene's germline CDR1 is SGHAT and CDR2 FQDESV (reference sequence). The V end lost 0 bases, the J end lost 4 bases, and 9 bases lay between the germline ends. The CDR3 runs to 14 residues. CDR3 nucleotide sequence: TGTGCCAGCAGCTTAGCGGCGGTAAGCACTGAAGCTTTCTTT. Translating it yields CASSLAAVSTEAFF.

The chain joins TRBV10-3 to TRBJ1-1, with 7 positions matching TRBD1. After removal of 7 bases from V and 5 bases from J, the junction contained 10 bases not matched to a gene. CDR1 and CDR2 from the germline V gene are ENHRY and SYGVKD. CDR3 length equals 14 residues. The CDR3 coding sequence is TGTGCCATCACCACCGACAGGGAGAGGACTGAAGCTTTCTTT. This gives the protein CAITTDRERTEAFF.

The CDR3 DNA sequence: TGTGCCAGCTCACTCTTGACTAGCGAGGCCGGGGAGCTGTTTTTT. This translates into CASSLLTSEAGELFF. The J gene is TRBJ2-2, the V gene TRBV18; 8 bases map to TRBD2. V lost 4 bases and J lost 6; bases outside the gene matches: 7. The CDR3 extends over 15 amino acids. Germline V lookup: CDR1 KGHSH, CDR2 LQKENI.

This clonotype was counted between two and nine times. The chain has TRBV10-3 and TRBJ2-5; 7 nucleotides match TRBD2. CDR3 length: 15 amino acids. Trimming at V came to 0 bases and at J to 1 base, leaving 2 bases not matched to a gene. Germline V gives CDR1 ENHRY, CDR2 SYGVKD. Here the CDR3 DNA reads TGTGCCATCAGTGAGTCGCGGGGGACCCAAGAGACCCAGTACTTC. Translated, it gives CAISESRGTQETQYF.

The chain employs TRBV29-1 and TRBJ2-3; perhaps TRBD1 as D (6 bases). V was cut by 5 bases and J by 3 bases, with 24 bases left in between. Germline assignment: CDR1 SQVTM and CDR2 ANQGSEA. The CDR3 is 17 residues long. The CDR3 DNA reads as TGCAGCGTTCACAACCCCCTAACAGGGAAGAGGACAGATACGCAGTATTTT. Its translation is CSVHNPLTGKRTDTQYF.

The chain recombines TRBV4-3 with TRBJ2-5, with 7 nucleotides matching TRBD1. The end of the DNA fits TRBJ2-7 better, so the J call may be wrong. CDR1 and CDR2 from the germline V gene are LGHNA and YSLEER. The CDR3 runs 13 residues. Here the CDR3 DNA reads TGCGCCAGCTCTAGGGGGCTAGCCTACGAGCAGTACTTC. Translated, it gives CASSRGLAYEQYF.

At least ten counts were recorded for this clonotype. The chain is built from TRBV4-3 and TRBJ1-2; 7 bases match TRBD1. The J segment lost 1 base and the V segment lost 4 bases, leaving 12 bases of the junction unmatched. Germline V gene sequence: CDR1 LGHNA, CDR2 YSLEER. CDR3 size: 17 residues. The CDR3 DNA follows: TGCGCCAGCAGCCCACAAATTACAGGGGAAAGTAACTATGGCTACACCTTC. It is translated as CASSPQITGESNYGYTF.

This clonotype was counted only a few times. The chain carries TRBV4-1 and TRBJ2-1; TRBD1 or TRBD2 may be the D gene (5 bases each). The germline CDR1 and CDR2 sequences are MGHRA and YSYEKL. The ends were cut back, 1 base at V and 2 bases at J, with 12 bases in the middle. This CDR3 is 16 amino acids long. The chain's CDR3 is CASSQVGTEAYNEQFF. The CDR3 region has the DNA TGCGCCAGCAGCCAAGTCGGGACCGAGGCCTACAATGAGCAGTTCTTC.

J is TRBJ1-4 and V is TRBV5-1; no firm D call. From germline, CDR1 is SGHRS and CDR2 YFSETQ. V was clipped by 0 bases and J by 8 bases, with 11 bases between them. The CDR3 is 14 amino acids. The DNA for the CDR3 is TGCGCCAGCAGCTTGGGGGCCAGACGGGAAAAACTGTTTTTT. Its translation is CASSLGARREKLFF.

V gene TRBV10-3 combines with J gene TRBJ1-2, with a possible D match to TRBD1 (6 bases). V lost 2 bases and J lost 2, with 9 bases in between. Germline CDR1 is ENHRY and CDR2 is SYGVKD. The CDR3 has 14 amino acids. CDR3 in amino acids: CAISETGWNYGYTF. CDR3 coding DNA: TGTGCCATCAGTGAGACAGGGTGGAACTATGGCTACACCTTC.

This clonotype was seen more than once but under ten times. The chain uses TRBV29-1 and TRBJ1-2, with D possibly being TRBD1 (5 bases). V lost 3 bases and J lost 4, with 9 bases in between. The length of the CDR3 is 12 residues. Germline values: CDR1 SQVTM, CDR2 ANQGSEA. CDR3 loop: CSVDDSFYGYTF. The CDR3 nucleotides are TGCAGCGTTGATGACAGCTTCTATGGCTACACCTTC.

For the CDR3, the DNA is TGCAGTGCTAGGAGGGACGGTAATGAAAAACTGTTTTTT. Translated, it gives CSARRDGNEKLFF. The rearrangement joins TRBV20-1 to TRBJ1-4; tentatively, D is TRBD1 (5 bases). Looked up from germline, CDR1 is DFQATT and CDR2 is SNEGSKA (reference sequence). Deletions cut 3 bases from V and 4 bases from J, with 9 bases between. The CDR3 spans 13 residues.

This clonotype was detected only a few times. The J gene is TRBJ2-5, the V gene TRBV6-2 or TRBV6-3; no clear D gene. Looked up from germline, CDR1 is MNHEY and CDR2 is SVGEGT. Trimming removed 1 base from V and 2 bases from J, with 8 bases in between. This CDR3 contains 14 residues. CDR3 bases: TGTGCCAGCAGTTACTACAGCAGACAAGAGACCCAGTACTTC. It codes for CASSYYSRQETQYF.

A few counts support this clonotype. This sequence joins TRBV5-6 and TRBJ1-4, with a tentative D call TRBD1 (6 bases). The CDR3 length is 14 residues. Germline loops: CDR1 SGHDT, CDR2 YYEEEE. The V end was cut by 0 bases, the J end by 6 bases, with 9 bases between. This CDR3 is CASSLGRGYEKLFF. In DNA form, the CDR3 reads TGTGCCAGCAGCTTGGGCAGGGGTTATGAAAAACTGTTTTTT.

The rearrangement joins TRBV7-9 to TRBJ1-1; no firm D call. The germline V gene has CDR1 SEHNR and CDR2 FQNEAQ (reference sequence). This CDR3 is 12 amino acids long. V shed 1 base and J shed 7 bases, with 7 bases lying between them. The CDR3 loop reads CASSLEGIEAFF. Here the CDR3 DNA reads TGTGCCAGCAGCTTAGAGGGCATTGAAGCTTTCTTT.

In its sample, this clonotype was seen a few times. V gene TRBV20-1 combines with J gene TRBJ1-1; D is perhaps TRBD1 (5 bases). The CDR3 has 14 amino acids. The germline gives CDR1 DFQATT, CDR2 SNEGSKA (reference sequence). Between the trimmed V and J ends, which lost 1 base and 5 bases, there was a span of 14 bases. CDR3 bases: TGCAGTGCTAGAGCCCTTCGCGGGGGGACTGAAGCTTTCTTT. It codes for CSARALRGGTEAFF.

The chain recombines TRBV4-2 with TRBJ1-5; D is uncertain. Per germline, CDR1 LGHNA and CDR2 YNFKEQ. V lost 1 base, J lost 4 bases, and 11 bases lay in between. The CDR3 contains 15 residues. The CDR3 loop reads CASSQAGQSNQPQHF. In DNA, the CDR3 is TGTGCCAGCAGCCAAGCGGGCCAGTCTAATCAGCCCCAGCATTTT.